This T cell receptor (beta chain) appears in the sequencing data of a study of cytomegalovirus exposure and HLA in healthy donors. Study details: Researchers previously reported finding 90 million to 120 million unique TCR beta sequences from roughly 180 million T cells.

The PCR employed 60 Vbeta primers together with 13 Jbeta primers. TCRdb's copy holds only in-frame clones and misses some; the assay was immunoSEQ multiplex PCR. The repertoire holds approximately 110,000 clones, with 60% to 85% as singletons. V gave up 2 bases and J gave up 4 bases, with 6 bases separating them. CDR3 size: 13 residues. The V gene's germline CDR1 is SEHNR and CDR2 FQNEAQ (reference sequence). Of note for this clone: Antigen specificity is unknown.

Findings and limits, study-wide: In a later analysis, V- and J-gene trimming of beta chains associated with a DCLRE1C missense variant, replicated independently. One later analysis reportedly identified an Asian-associated ancestry cluster that showed fewer N-insertions than the roughly 720-donor mean. As was reported, the HLA-A and HLA-B alleles of most subjects were accurately predicted from TCR beta sequences.

This chain joins TRBV7-9 and TRBJ1-3; D is undetermined. This TCR was recovered from a middle-aged woman in good health and CMV-seropositive. Sequenced input: PBMCs. The CDR3 spells CASSLTTGNTIYF. DNA of the CDR3: TGTGCCAGCAGCTTAACTACAGGAAACACCATATATTTT.